This is a list of T cell receptor beta chains from one sample in a study of cytomegalovirus exposure and HLA in healthy donors. Some clones are missing from TCRdb's copy, which holds only in-frame ones; the method was immunoSEQ multiplex PCR. The sample records roughly 80,000 clones, roughly 80% being singletons. The sequencing sample was made of PBMCs. All receptors derive from a woman between 50 and 59 years old in good health and CMV-seropositive. Both conserved end residues are part of each CDR3.

J gene	V gene	CDR3 protein
TRBJ2-1	TRBV5-4	CASSPPGTSPQDEQFF
TRBJ2-7	TRBV30	CAWRYRGVEQYF
TRBJ2-1	TRBV7-8	CASSLVVLAGGAYNEQFF
TRBJ1-1	TRBV29-1	CSAQARGYTEAFF
TRBJ2-2	TRBV6-6	CASNQVRTGELFF
TRBJ2-3	TRBV5-1	CASSLGPGQGEDTQYF
TRBJ1-1	TRBV7-2	CASSLEAGSGTEAFF
TRBJ1-1	TRBV28	CASTSPTGANTEAFF
TRBJ1-5	TRBV5-6	CASSLGQGYQPQHF
TRBJ2-2	TRBV28	CASKDTGAAGELFF
TRBJ2-5	TRBV10-2	CASMAGAWETQYF